The rows below give T cell receptor beta chains drawn from one sample of a study of blood T cell repertoires in COVID-19. Sequencing used immunoSEQ multiplex PCR; TCRdb keeps in-frame clones, though not all of them. The table includes 84,000 or so clones, 65% to 85% detected once. The sequenced sample was peripheral blood. These receptors were collected from a man of 80 years or more with active or convalescent COVID-19. Both conserved end residues are part of each CDR3. Each record gives: CDR3 DNA, CDR3 protein, clone size, D gene, J gene, V gene. The D gene is left open where the match is weak. The size entry is marked missing in some rows and otherwise reads once, few, many or a size class.

cdr3_nt: TGCGCCAGCAGCTTGTTTGTAGCGGGGACCGGGGAGCTGTTTTTT
cdr3_aa: CASSLFVAGTGELFF
clone_size: -
d_call: TRBD2
j_call: TRBJ2-2
v_call: TRBV5-1

cdr3_nt: TGTGCCAGCAGCAGACAGGGGGCCAACGGAGCTTTCTTT
cdr3_aa: CASSRQGANGAFF
clone_size: -
d_call: TRBD1
j_call: TRBJ1-1
v_call: TRBV6-5

cdr3_nt: TGTGCCACCAGCCCTAGACAGGGCGGTGGAGAGCAGTACTTC
cdr3_aa: CATSPRQGGGEQYF
clone_size: few
d_call: TRBD1
j_call: TRBJ2-7
v_call: TRBV15

cdr3_nt: TGCAGCGTTTTCCGGACAGATGGCTACACCTTC
cdr3_aa: CSVFRTDGYTF
clone_size: -
d_call: -
j_call: TRBJ1-2
v_call: TRBV29-1

cdr3_nt: TGTGCCAGCAGCTTAAGTTTGGGGGACATAGATACGCAGTATTTT
cdr3_aa: CASSLSLGDIDTQYF
clone_size: -
d_call: -
j_call: TRBJ2-3
v_call: TRBV7-3

cdr3_nt: TGTGCCAGCAGTGAAAGGAGAGGGGGCGCCTACGAGCAGTACTTC
cdr3_aa: CASSERRGGAYEQYF
clone_size: -
d_call: TRBD1
j_call: TRBJ2-7
v_call: TRBV2

cdr3_nt: TGTGCCAGCAGCCAAGGACAGGGTGTTGAATCACCCCTCCACTTT
cdr3_aa: CASSQGQGVESPLHF
clone_size: once
d_call: TRBD1
j_call: TRBJ1-6
v_call: TRBV3-1/TRBV3-2

cdr3_nt: TGTGCCAGCAGCGTAGATTTGGGACAGGGGGACTATGGCTACACCTTC
cdr3_aa: CASSVDLGQGDYGYTF
clone_size: -
d_call: TRBD1
j_call: TRBJ1-2
v_call: TRBV9

cdr3_nt: TGTGCCAGCAGTTACTCCACGCGGGGGGGCGGAAGCAATCAGCCCCAGCATTTT
cdr3_aa: CASSYSTRGGGSNQPQHF
clone_size: few
d_call: -
j_call: TRBJ1-5
v_call: TRBV6-2/TRBV6-3

cdr3_nt: TGTGCCAGCAGCACCATTCGGACAGCGACGGGATCACCCCTCCACTTT
cdr3_aa: CASSTIRTATGSPLHF
clone_size: -
d_call: -
j_call: TRBJ1-6
v_call: TRBV11-2